This is a list of T cell receptor beta chains from one sample in a study of blood T cell repertoires in COVID-19. Repertoires were generated with immunoSEQ multiplex PCR, while TCRdb's copy carries only in-frame clones and drops some. The data contain 150,000 or so clones, roughly 88% of them singletons. The sample taken for sequencing was peripheral blood. Receptor source: a man aged 55 to 70 who had recovered from COVID-19. Both conserved end residues are part of each CDR3.

V gene	J gene	CDR3 protein
TRBV27	TRBJ2-7	CASSSGTGYHEQYF
TRBV19	TRBJ1-4	CASRPDSDTNEKLFF
TRBV4-1	TRBJ1-2	CASSPFQGSYGYTF
TRBV11-2	TRBJ2-5	CASSSTGETQYF
TRBV7-3	TRBJ2-1	CASSFFGGSYNEQFF
TRBV2	TRBJ1-4	CASSADREGKLFF
TRBV7-7	TRBJ2-1	CASSLSGGDNEQFF
TRBV5-1	TRBJ2-1	CASSPGLAGANNEQFF
TRBV19	TRBJ1-5	CASSILDRKNQPQHF
TRBV27	TRBJ2-7	CASSRFTGSEQYF
TRBV7-2	TRBJ1-6	CASSSPPPGSSPLHF
TRBV4-3	TRBJ1-6	CASSQDYRSPLHF
TRBV5-4	TRBJ1-1	CASSLQGARTEAFF
TRBV18	TRBJ1-2	CASSPSGPGQGRTGYTF
TRBV7-7	TRBJ2-5	CASSLGGLAGVETQYF
TRBV11-3	TRBJ2-1	CASSARPQVDNEQFF
TRBV11-2	TRBJ2-3	CASSLPRVDTQYF
TRBV12-5	TRBJ1-5	CASGLRGQSGNQPQHF
TRBV27	TRBJ1-6	CASSLYLGATRGSPLHF
TRBV27	TRBJ1-5	CASGLTFNQPQHF
TRBV6-6	TRBJ1-2	CAVYGYTF
TRBV7-3	TRBJ1-2	CASSPGQGNGYTF
TRBV11-2	TRBJ2-3	CASSLVSGGPKDTQYF
TRBV9	TRBJ2-3	CASSRGGGSTDTQYF
TRBV2	TRBJ2-1	CASRTRGLEFF
TRBV19	TRBJ1-5	CASSIQSDQPQHF
TRBV30	TRBJ1-1	CAWTIVAGGKAFF
TRBV3-1/TRBV3-2	TRBJ2-1	CASSQTHPLGSSYNEQFF
TRBV4-3	TRBJ2-1	CASSQEVRVGYNEQFF
TRBV20-1	TRBJ1-2	CSAEANYGYTF
TRBV5-4	TRBJ2-3	CASSSGQGTDTQYF
TRBV19	TRBJ2-2	CASSIWTSGSGELFF
TRBV5-6	TRBJ2-4	CASSLQSGQGTDIQYF
TRBV29-1	TRBJ1-2	CSVDVQGGYTF
TRBV18	TRBJ2-7	CASSAASEDSYEQYF
TRBV15	TRBJ2-5	CATSRGGHHQETQYF
TRBV3-1/TRBV3-2	TRBJ2-5	CASSARAASGGAETQYF
TRBV18	TRBJ1-6	CASSPPRAGGNSPLHF
TRBV21-1	TRBJ1-2	CASSIRNPPAGQFSNYGYTF
TRBV4-3	TRBJ2-3	CASSQESRRGVTDTQYF
TRBV12-3/TRBV12-4	TRBJ2-3	CASSYIVIPRDF
TRBV19	TRBJ1-2	CASSIDRKLGYTF
TRBV6-5	TRBJ1-6	CASRTGDDRSPLHF
TRBV5-4	TRBJ1-1	CASSLERGMNTEAFF
TRBV30	TRBJ1-5	CAWTHGGGQPQHF
TRBV7-9	TRBJ2-7	CASSSVAGGRNEQYF
TRBV18	TRBJ2-5	CASSPGQGAFPETQYF
TRBV19	TRBJ1-2	CASSSGNYGYTF
TRBV29-1	TRBJ1-1	CSGRTGGNTEAFF
TRBV24-1	TRBJ2-7	CATSDPRHRGSEQYF
TRBV4-1	TRBJ1-6	CASSPQTGFNSPLHF
TRBV5-1	TRBJ1-4	CASREGVGREKLFF
TRBV19	TRBJ2-3	CASSIVQNTDTQYF